Presented here are 32 T cell receptor beta chains from one specimen sequenced in a study of shared clonotypes between healthy human individuals. The repertoire was sequenced with immunoSEQ multiplex PCR; TCRdb's copy has only in-frame clones and lacks some. The data show about 2 million clones, 90% to 95% seen once. What was sequenced was naive CD4+ T cells sorted from blood. Noted subset: CD45RA+ positively selected. These TCRs come from a man aged 18 to 35 in good health.

CDR3 in amino acids: CASSWDSPRPTETQYF. The CDR3 DNA reads TGTGCCAGCAGCTGGGACAGTCCCCGGCCGACGGAGACCCAGTACTTC. The chain couples TRBV7-2 to TRBJ2-5; TRBD1 matches at 7 bases. V shed 4 bases, J shed 5 bases, and the junction held 13 bases outside the gene matches. The CDR3 extends over 16 amino acids. CDR1 SGHTA and CDR2 FQGNSA come from the germline V gene.

This clone was seen once. The rearrangement uses TRBV28 and TRBJ1-5; maybe TRBD1 (5 bases). V lost 4 bases, J lost 7 bases, and 11 bases lay in between. The CDR3 covers 13 residues. Germline lookup yields CDR1 MDHEN and CDR2 SYDVKM. CDR3 region: CASSWDRGQPQHF. CDR3 in DNA: TGTGCCAGCAGTTGGGACCGAGGCCAGCCCCAGCATTTT.

The chain couples TRBV5-1 to TRBJ1-6; TRBD1 is a possible D gene (6 bases). In germline, CDR1 is SGHRS, CDR2 YFSETQ. The CDR3 is 17 residues long. V shed 4 bases and J shed 5 bases, with 19 bases lying between them. CDR3 residues: CASSQGQAGTNNSPLHF. DNA of the CDR3: TGCGCCAGCAGCCAGGGGCAGGCTGGGACCAATAATTCACCCCTCCACTTT.

The gene calls are TRBV6-5 and TRBJ1-6; unclear D gene. Germline values: CDR1 MNHEY, CDR2 SVGAGI. The CDR3 totals 14 residues. V lost 5 bases and J 5 bases, leaving 10 bases between the germline ends. The CDR3 DNA follows: TGTGCCAGCAGTCAAGTCCAACATAATTCACCCCTCCACTTT. As protein: CASSQVQHNSPLHF.

The J gene is TRBJ2-1, the V gene TRBV5-4; TRBD2 is a possible D gene (5 bases). CDR1 SGHNT and CDR2 YYREEE come from the germline V gene (reference sequence). Trimming shortened V by 4 bases and J by 10 bases, and 12 bases separated the two germline ends. The CDR3 sequence is 12 residues long. CDR3 coding DNA: TGTGCCAGCAGCGTACCGGACTCAGAGCAGTTCTTC. Its protein product is CASSVPDSEQFF.

This chain uses TRBV1 with TRBJ2-2. TRBV1 is assigned pseudogene status. The CDR3 runs to 12 residues. Written as DNA, the CDR3 is TGCACCAGCTCCTTCACCCCCGGGGAGCTGTTTTTT. Its protein product is CTSSFTPGELFF.

This clone was observed a single time. V usage is TRBV30 and J usage is TRBJ1-1; D not resolved. The germline V and J ends were trimmed by 0 bases and 3 bases, with 20 bases remaining between them. The germline gives CDR1 GTSNPN, CDR2 SVGIG (reference sequence). This CDR3 is built from 17 residues. The CDR3 reads CAWSVRSFRTGDTEAFF. CDR3 DNA sequence: TGTGCCTGGAGTGTCCGGTCCTTCAGGACGGGAGACACTGAAGCTTTCTTT.

This clone was observed a handful of times. The CDR3 is CASSLAATGGLGTQYF. The CDR3 DNA is TGTGCCAGCAGCTTAGCCGCGACAGGGGGTTTAGGAACGCAGTATTTT. The chain couples TRBV7-2 to TRBJ2-3; 9 bases fit TRBD1. Germline lookup yields CDR1 SGHTA and CDR2 FQGNSA. The ends lost 0 bases at V and 9 bases at J; junction bases unmatched: 10. The CDR3 spans 16 residues.

The chain has TRBV5-4 and TRBJ2-7; 7 bases map to TRBD2. Per the germline V gene, CDR1 is SGHNT and CDR2 is YYREEE (reference sequence). CDR3 length: 12 amino acids. V lost 3 bases to trimming and J lost 6 bases; unmatched junction nucleotides: 3. The CDR3 coding sequence is TGTGCCAGCAGCTCTGGACTAGGCGAGCAGTACTTC. Amino acids: CASSSGLGEQYF.

The chain carries TRBV27 and TRBJ2-7, with a tentative D call TRBD2 (5 bases). The germline gives CDR1 MNHEY, CDR2 SMNVEV (reference sequence). The CDR3 has 14 amino acids. V lost 3 bases and J lost 4, with 13 bases in between. This CDR3 is CASSLSGVPYEQYF. The CDR3 DNA is TGTGCCAGCAGTTTGTCCGGGGTGCCGTACGAGCAGTACTTC.

V is TRBV7-9 and J is TRBJ1-5; D may be TRBD1 (5 bases). CDR1 and CDR2 from the germline V gene are SEHNR and FQNEAQ (reference sequence). This CDR3 contains 15 residues. The ends were cut back, 5 bases at V and 6 bases at J, with 17 bases in the middle. This chain's CDR3 is CASSPEGQGGQPQHF. The CDR3, as DNA: TGTGCCAGCAGCCCCGAAGGTCAGGGCGGTCAGCCCCAGCATTTT.

The DNA for the CDR3 is TGTGCCAGCAGAGCTAGCGCCCAATACAATGAGCAGTTCTTC. Amino acid sequence: CASRASAQYNEQFF. This rearrangement joins TRBV2 to TRBJ2-1, with D tentatively TRBD2 (6 bases). Trimming took off 6 bases at V and 4 bases at J, with 13 bases between the two ends. CDR1 SNHLY and CDR2 FYNNEI come from the germline V gene. The CDR3 length is 14 residues.

This chain uses TRBV7-9 with TRBJ2-3, with D perhaps matching TRBD1 or TRBD2 (5 bases each). CDR1 and CDR2 from the germline V gene are SEHNR and FQNEAQ (reference sequence). Trimming shortened V by 5 bases and J by 2 bases, and 17 bases separated the two germline ends. The CDR3 covers 16 residues. The CDR3 DNA reads as TGTGCCAGCAGCCCCGATCGGGGCCGAAACACAGATACGCAGTATTTT. Translation gives CASSPDRGRNTDTQYF.

This chain's CDR3 is CAGGKGDYSNQPQHF. The CDR3 nucleotides read TGTGCCGGGGGGAAGGGGGATTATAGCAATCAGCCCCAGCATTTT. The chain is built from TRBV28 and TRBJ1-5, with D perhaps TRBD1 (6 bases). The V gene lost 11 bases and the J gene lost 0 bases, with 17 bases spanning the gap. The CDR3 contains 15 residues. The germline gives CDR1 MDHEN, CDR2 SYDVKM.

In the case of this clone: Other DNA sequences in the same sample also yield this CDR3. This chain uses TRBV9 with TRBJ2-2; D unclear. Trimming took 5 bases from V and 2 from J, leaving 10 bases between them. Per the germline V gene, CDR1 is SGDLS and CDR2 is YYNGEE. The CDR3 extends over 14 amino acids. CDR3 protein: CASRTGGNTGELFF. CDR3 nucleotides: TGTGCCAGCAGGACGGGCGGCAACACCGGGGAGCTGTTTTTT.

V gene TRBV4-2 combines with J gene TRBJ2-1; 14 positions match TRBD2. This CDR3 comprises 19 residues. The ends lost 1 base at V and 4 bases at J; junction bases unmatched: 9. From germline, CDR1 is LGHNA and CDR2 YNFKEQ. DNA of the CDR3: TGTGCCAGCAGCCAAGGGGCCGGGACTAGCGGGAGTATATACAATGAGCAGTTCTTC. This translates into CASSQGAGTSGSIYNEQFF.

The chain carries TRBV2 and TRBJ1-4; D is unresolved. CDR3 length: 13 amino acids. V was clipped by 5 bases and J by 8 bases, with 12 bases between them. Germline loops: CDR1 SNHLY, CDR2 FYNNEI. CDR3 sequence: CASSTDSGEKLFF. The CDR3 region has the DNA TGTGCCAGCAGTACCGACTCCGGGGAAAAACTGTTTTTT. The entire variable domain, with the rest obtained from reference TRBV2 and TRBJ1-4, is as follows: EPEVTQTPSHQVTQMGQEVILRCVPISNHLYFYWYRQILGQKVEFLVSFYNNEISEKSEIFDDQFSVERPDGSNFTLKIRSTKLEDSAMYFCASSTDSGEKLFFGSGTQLSVL.

The rearrangement links TRBV30 to TRBJ2-2, with 9 bases lining up with TRBD1. This CDR3 has 15 residues. Unmatched junction bases numbered 3, after V lost 3 bases and J lost 1 base. CDR1 and CDR2 from the germline V gene are GTSNPN and SVGIG (reference sequence). This CDR3 reads CAWSRDRVNTGELFF. The CDR3 DNA follows: TGTGCCTGGAGCCGGGACAGGGTGAACACCGGGGAGCTGTTTTTT.

The rearrangement joins TRBV6-5 to TRBJ1-1; TRBD1 is a possible D gene (5 bases). There are 13 residues in the CDR3. V dropped 7 bases and J dropped 4 bases, with 13 bases sitting between them. Germline V gene sequence: CDR1 MNHEY, CDR2 SVGAGI. Here the CDR3 reads CASTMTDTTEAFF. The CDR3 DNA reads TGTGCCAGCACCATGACAGACACCACTGAAGCTTTCTTT.

The chain uses TRBV19 and TRBJ1-1; D gene unclear. Trimming left V 5 bases short and J 1 base short, with 11 bases between. The germline gives CDR1 LNHDA, CDR2 SQIVND (reference sequence). The CDR3 spans 14 residues. The CDR3 DNA follows: TGTGCCAGTAGTGCCAGATCGAGGAACACTGAAGCTTTCTTT. This encodes CASSARSRNTEAFF.

J is TRBJ2-5 and V is TRBV6-1, with D perhaps matching TRBD1 (7 bases). CDR1 is MNHNS, CDR2 SASEGT, per germline. CDR3 length equals 15 residues. V lost 6 bases to trimming and J lost 1 base, with 15 bases between them. The CDR3 DNA follows: TGTGCCAGCAGCGCAGGGGGGACCATCCAAGAGACCCAGTACTTC. Its translation: CASSAGGTIQETQYF.

The chain combines TRBV30 with TRBJ1-1; D is ambiguous. CDR1 and CDR2 (germline): GTSNPN, SVGIG (reference sequence). The CDR3 spans 15 residues. V lost 8 bases to trimming and J lost 0 bases, with 19 bases between them. The chain's CDR3 is CADQRQRPMNTEAFF. The CDR3 nucleotides are TGTGCCGACCAAAGGCAGCGACCCATGAACACTGAAGCTTTCTTT. Full variable domain (rest looked up from reference TRBV30 and TRBJ1-1): SQTIHQWPATLVQPVGSPLSLECTVEGTSNPNLYWYRQAAGRGLQLLFYSVGIGQISSEVPQNLSASRPQDRQFILSSKKLLLSDSGFYLCADQRQRPMNTEAFFGQGTRLTVV.

The chain combines TRBV2 with TRBJ1-1; D not certain. The CDR3 is 15 amino acids. CDR1 and CDR2 from the germline V gene are SNHLY and FYNNEI. V shed 5 bases and J shed 0 bases, with 13 bases lying between them. The CDR3, as DNA: TGTGCCAGCAGTCCCACCGGGTTCTTGAACACTGAAGCTTTCTTT. Its protein product is CASSPTGFLNTEAFF.

Here the CDR3 DNA reads TGTGCCAGCAGCTTCGCAGGGGGGACCGGGGAGCTGTTTTTT. As protein: CASSFAGGTGELFF. The chain has TRBV11-2 and TRBJ2-2; D is perhaps TRBD1 (7 bases). Between the trimmed V and J ends, which lost 3 bases and 5 bases, there was a span of 10 bases. The V gene's germline CDR1 is SGHAT and CDR2 FQNNGV. This CDR3 contains 14 residues.

The J gene is TRBJ2-7, the V gene TRBV5-4; 7 bases are shared with TRBD1. This CDR3 region has 13 residues. The V gene's germline CDR1 is SGHNT and CDR2 YYREEE (reference sequence). V trimming: 4 bases; J trimming: 6 bases; junction bases outside the gene matches: 7. The CDR3 DNA reads TGTGCCAGCAGCGTGACAGGGTCAGGCGAGCAGTACTTC. Protein: CASSVTGSGEQYF. The full variable domain, with the rest looked up from reference TRBV5-4 and TRBJ2-7, is ETGVTQSPTHLIKTRGQQVTLRCSSQSGHNTVSWYQQALGQGPQFIFQYYREEENGRGNFPPRFSGLQFPNYSSELNVNALELDDSALYLCASSVTGSGEQYFGPGTRLTVT.

This clone was recorded only once. This same CDR3 is encoded by further DNA sequences in the sample. The chain combines TRBV5-1 with TRBJ2-7, with D possibly TRBD1 on 6 matching bases. V lost 2 bases and J lost 3, with 9 bases in between. This CDR3 has 13 amino acids. CDR1 SGHRS and CDR2 YFSETQ come from the germline V gene. The CDR3 sequence is CASSLQGGYEQYF. CDR3 coding DNA: TGCGCCAGCAGCTTACAGGGTGGCTACGAGCAGTACTTC. Using reference TRBV5-1 and TRBJ2-7 for the parts outside the CDR3, the full variable domain is KAGVTQTPRYLIKTRGQQVTLSCSPISGHRSVSWYQQTPGQGLQFLFEYFSETQRNKGNFPGRFSGRQFSNSRSEMNVSTLELGDSALYLCASSLQGGYEQYFGPGTRLTVT.

V and J are TRBV4-1 and TRBJ1-5; 7 bases map to TRBD1. Trimming at V came to 3 bases and at J to 1 base, leaving 6 bases not matched to a gene. This CDR3 is built from 16 residues. Germline V CDR1 and CDR2: MGHRA, YSYEKL. CDR3 DNA: TGCGCCAGCAGCCACGAGGGGGCAGCAAGCAATCAGCCCCAGCATTTT. Translated, it gives CASSHEGAASNQPQHF.

Regarding this clone: The sample contains more than one DNA sequence encoding this CDR3. J is TRBJ1-3 and V is TRBV5-1; D may be TRBD1 (5 bases). Germline V gives CDR1 SGHRS, CDR2 YFSETQ. Trimming cost V 2 bases and J 3 bases, with 6 bases left between them. The CDR3 contains 13 residues. Written as DNA, the CDR3 is TGCGCCAGCAGCTTTGGGGGTGGAAACACCATATATTTT. Its protein is CASSFGGGNTIYF.

The chain uses TRBV6-5 and TRBJ1-4; D unresolved. This CDR3 comprises 15 residues. Germline V gives CDR1 MNHEY, CDR2 SVGAGI. V was trimmed by 2 bases and J by 3 bases, leaving 10 bases between them. CDR3 amino acids: CASSYAHRSNEKLFF. The CDR3 nucleotides read TGTGCCAGCAGTTACGCACACAGATCTAATGAAAAACTGTTTTTT.

The chain joins TRBV6-6 to TRBJ2-6; D remains ambiguous. Trimming pared 4 bases from V and 8 bases from J, leaving 12 bases between. The CDR3 contains 14 residues. Germline CDR1 and CDR2: MNHNY and SVGAGI (reference sequence). The CDR3 nucleotides read TGTGCCAGCAGTTCGTACGTCGGTACCAACGTCCTGACTTTC. The encoded protein is CASSSYVGTNVLTF.

The V gene is TRBV7-3, the J gene TRBJ1-2; 7 positions match TRBD1. The V and J ends lost 0 bases and 5 bases, in that order; junction bases with no gene match: 6. CDR1 and CDR2 (germline): SGHTA, FQGTGA. The CDR3 is made up of 15 amino acids. The CDR3 DNA reads as TGTGCCAGCAGCTTAACGGCCAACAGGGGATATGGCTACACCTTC. Translated, it gives CASSLTANRGYGYTF.

This clone was seen a single time. The CDR3 sequence: CASSLDGQLGETQYF. The CDR3 DNA is TGTGCCAGCAGCTTGGACGGACAATTAGGGGAGACCCAGTACTTC. The chain joins TRBV5-4 to TRBJ2-5; TRBD1 might be the D (5 bases). V lost 0 bases to trimming and J lost 5 bases, with 14 bases between them. Germline V gene sequence: CDR1 SGHNT, CDR2 YYREEE (reference sequence). The CDR3 covers 15 residues.